The T cell receptor beta chain described here comes from a study of T cell changes during pregnancy in multiple sclerosis. The V segment lost 6 bases and the J segment 2 bases; nucleotides outside the gene matches: 19. CDR1 LNHDA and CDR2 SQIVND come from the germline V gene (reference sequence). There are 20 residues in the CDR3. This clone has more than one count but fewer than ten. Profiled with immunoSEQ multiplex PCR; TCRdb holds only in-frame clones, not every one. The table records some 79,000 clones, over 80% of them present only once. The clonotype comes from a female donor with multiple sclerosis, enrolled in a pregnancy study. The chain combines TRBV19 with TRBJ1-5; 10 bases line up with TRBD1. Sequencing was performed on CD4+ T cells from peripheral blood mononuclear cells, taken in the second trimester of pregnancy. The CDR3 region is CASSFHPGTGVLGRNQPQHF. The CDR3 DNA is TGTGCCAGTAGCTTCCACCCTGGGACAGGGGTCTTAGGGCGCAATCAGCCCCAGCATTTT.